Detailed here is one TCR beta chain. Trimming took 6 bases from V and 5 from J, leaving 16 bases between them. Per the germline V gene, CDR1 is SNHLY and CDR2 is FYNNEI. This CDR3 is 15 amino acids long. Sequencing used immunoSEQ multiplex PCR; TCRdb keeps in-frame clones, though not all of them. The sample holds about 190,000 clones, roughly 87% seen once. These data are taken from a study of blood T cell repertoires in COVID-19. The receptor's source is a woman in her forties with acute or convalescent COVID-19. The specimen sequenced was peripheral blood. The chain couples TRBV2 to TRBJ2-2, with D hard to call. The CDR3 nucleotides read TGTGCCAGCAGCACGATCCTTGGAGTTACCGGGGAGCTGTTTTTT. Translating it yields CASSTILGVTGELFF.